The 5 T cell receptor beta chains in this list originate from one sample, sequenced in a study of shared clonotypes between healthy human individuals. The repertoire was sequenced with immunoSEQ multiplex PCR; TCRdb's copy has only in-frame clones and lacks some. The sample has hundreds of thousands of clones; 90% to 97% are singletons. Sequencing was done on a sample of naive CD4+ T cells sorted from blood. The subset was: CD45RA+ positively selected. The receptors derive from a woman aged 25-40 years in good health.

The chain couples TRBV6-5 to TRBJ2-7; TRBD2 matches at 7 bases. This CDR3 contains 16 residues. CDR1 is MNHEY, CDR2 SVGAGI, per germline. With 0 bases clipped from V and 1 base from J, the junction kept 6 bases outside the gene matches. The CDR3 DNA reads TGTGCCAGCAGTTACTCGATAGGAGCGGGGTCCTACGAGCAGTACTTC. This translates into CASSYSIGAGSYEQYF.

V gene TRBV6-1 combines with J gene TRBJ1-2, with 10 bases matching TRBD1. The germline V gene has CDR1 MNHNS and CDR2 SASEGT. The CDR3 consists of 14 residues. The V segment lost 6 bases and the J segment 4 bases; nucleotides outside the gene matches: 5. The CDR3 region has the DNA TGTGCCAGCAGAGAGACAGGGGGCCCCTATGGCTACACCTTC. Amino acid sequence: CASRETGGPYGYTF.

The chain uses TRBV11-2 and TRBJ1-1; no reliable D call. Germline V CDR1 and CDR2: SGHAT, FQNNGV. The CDR3 is made up of 12 amino acids. Trimming took 3 bases from V and 10 from J, leaving 12 bases between them. For the CDR3, the DNA is TGTGCCAGCAGCTTTGGGCCCCAGAGAGCTTTCTTT. Its protein is CASSFGPQRAFF.

This chain joins TRBV2 and TRBJ2-7; 11 nucleotides align to TRBD2. Per germline, CDR1 SNHLY and CDR2 FYNNEI. Trimming removed 8 bases from V and 4 bases from J; junction bases left unmatched: 7. The CDR3 covers 14 residues. CDR3 region: CASLAGGSAYEQYF. The CDR3, as DNA: TGTGCCAGCCTAGCGGGAGGATCGGCGTACGAGCAGTACTTC.

The rearrangement joins TRBV6-5 to TRBJ1-4; possible D gene TRBD1, 6 bases. Germline values: CDR1 MNHEY, CDR2 SVGAGI. The CDR3 has 14 amino acids. Trimming cost V 6 bases and J 0 bases, with 8 bases left between them. The CDR3 loop reads CASSQGTTNEKLFF. The CDR3, as DNA: TGTGCCAGCAGCCAGGGGACAACTAATGAAAAACTGTTTTTT.